These T cell receptor beta chains were read from a single sample in a study of T cell responses to AZD1222 COVID-19 vaccine. Profiling relied on immunoSEQ multiplex PCR, and the TCRdb table lists in-frame clones only, not all of them. The sample shows roughly 120,000 clones, 94% of them seen only once. Material: peripheral blood, obtained 28 days after the second AZD1222 dose. Every receptor here comes from an adult who received the AZD1222 COVID-19 vaccine. Each CDR3 is given with its conserved first and last residue. The order of the fields is D gene, J gene, V gene, clone size, CDR3 DNA, CDR3 protein. D genes are given only for firm matches. Size tells how often a clone was seen (once, few, many) or the class of an expanded clone, and some rows leave it out.

d_call: TRBD1; j_call: TRBJ2-3; v_call: TRBV2; clone_size: few; cdr3_nt: TGTGCCACCAAGCCGGGACAGAGGCAGTATTTT; cdr3_aa: CATKPGQRQYF
d_call: -; j_call: TRBJ1-2; v_call: TRBV5-8; clone_size: -; cdr3_nt: TGTGCCAGCAGCTACCGGGCCCCGGCCTTC; cdr3_aa: CASSYRAPAF
d_call: -; j_call: TRBJ2-5; v_call: TRBV4-1; clone_size: -; cdr3_nt: TGCGCCAGCAGGCCGGGACTTCCTGGCCCAGAGACCCAGTACTTC; cdr3_aa: CASRPGLPGPETQYF
d_call: TRBD2; j_call: TRBJ2-2; v_call: TRBV3-1/TRBV3-2; clone_size: -; cdr3_nt: TGTGCCAGCAGCCCGGGACTAGCGGGGCACACCGGGGAGCTGTTTTTT; cdr3_aa: CASSPGLAGHTGELFF
d_call: -; j_call: TRBJ1-2; v_call: TRBV19; clone_size: -; cdr3_nt: TGTGCCAGTAGTATGAGGGATGTTAATGGCTACACCTTC; cdr3_aa: CASSMRDVNGYTF
d_call: TRBD1; j_call: TRBJ1-4; v_call: TRBV3-1/TRBV3-2; clone_size: few; cdr3_nt: TGTGCCAGCAGCCCCCGGAGAGGGACAGGGAGTGAAAAACTGTTTTTT; cdr3_aa: CASSPRRGTGSEKLFF
d_call: -; j_call: TRBJ1-2; v_call: TRBV20-1; clone_size: few; cdr3_nt: TGCAGTGCTAGTTCGTCCAGGGTTACAGGCTATGGCTACACCTTC; cdr3_aa: CSASSSRVTGYGYTF
d_call: -; j_call: TRBJ2-7; v_call: TRBV11-2; clone_size: -; cdr3_nt: TGTGCCAGCAGCCCGGGGGGCCTGAAGGCGTACTTC; cdr3_aa: CASSPGGLKAYF
d_call: -; j_call: TRBJ1-3; v_call: TRBV28; clone_size: -; cdr3_nt: TGTGCCAGCGGCTCTGAAGGGAGAATCGGAAACACCATATATTTT; cdr3_aa: CASGSEGRIGNTIYF
d_call: -; j_call: TRBJ1-5; v_call: TRBV11-2; clone_size: -; cdr3_nt: TGTGCCAGCAGCTTAGGATTTCCTCAGGGAGGGAGCAATCAGCCCCAGCATTTT; cdr3_aa: CASSLGFPQGGSNQPQHF
d_call: TRBD1; j_call: TRBJ2-5; v_call: TRBV20-1; clone_size: -; cdr3_nt: TGCAGTGCTAGTGCCAGGGGGCGCTTAGAGACCCAGTACTTC; cdr3_aa: CSASARGRLETQYF
d_call: -; j_call: TRBJ2-1; v_call: TRBV7-8; clone_size: -; cdr3_nt: TGTGCCAGCAGCTTAGGGGCGGTCCGCTACAATGAGCAGTTCTTC; cdr3_aa: CASSLGAVRYNEQFF
d_call: -; j_call: TRBJ1-2; v_call: TRBV11-2; clone_size: -; cdr3_nt: TGTGCCAGCAGCTTAGGTGGCAGTGGGGGCTACACCTTC; cdr3_aa: CASSLGGSGGYTF
d_call: -; j_call: TRBJ1-2; v_call: TRBV10-1; clone_size: -; cdr3_nt: TGCGCCAGCAGGGGTAACGGGGCAAATCGGGGTAGAGGCTACACCTTC; cdr3_aa: CASRGNGANRGRGYTF
d_call: -; j_call: TRBJ1-1; v_call: TRBV12-3/TRBV12-4; clone_size: -; cdr3_nt: TGTGCCAGCAGGGGATACACTGAAGCTTTCTTT; cdr3_aa: CASRGYTEAFF
d_call: -; j_call: TRBJ1-5; v_call: TRBV28; clone_size: -; cdr3_nt: TGTGCCAGCAGTTGGAGGGGACTAATTAATCAGCCCCAGCATTTT; cdr3_aa: CASSWRGLINQPQHF
d_call: TRBD1; j_call: TRBJ1-4; v_call: TRBV6-4; clone_size: -; cdr3_nt: TGTGCCAGCAGTGGCGGACAGGCAACTAATGAAAAACTGTTTTTT; cdr3_aa: CASSGGQATNEKLFF
d_call: TRBD1; j_call: TRBJ2-7; v_call: TRBV6-5; clone_size: -; cdr3_nt: TGTGCCAGCCGGGGGGGACAGGGGAACCACGAGCAGTACTTC; cdr3_aa: CASRGGQGNHEQYF
d_call: TRBD2; j_call: TRBJ2-1; v_call: TRBV3-1/TRBV3-2; clone_size: -; cdr3_nt: TGTGCCAGCAGAAACGGGGGGGCATCCTACAATGAGCAGTTCTTC; cdr3_aa: CASRNGGASYNEQFF
d_call: TRBD1; j_call: TRBJ2-5; v_call: TRBV7-8; clone_size: -; cdr3_nt: TGTGCCAGCAGCCCAACCGGGACAGATAATCTCCAGTACTTC; cdr3_aa: CASSPTGTDNLQYF
d_call: -; j_call: TRBJ1-1; v_call: TRBV19; clone_size: -; cdr3_nt: TGTGCCAGTAGTATCAGGGGAAGCATGAACACTGAAGCTTTCTTT; cdr3_aa: CASSIRGSMNTEAFF
d_call: -; j_call: TRBJ1-2; v_call: TRBV18; clone_size: -; cdr3_nt: TGTGCCAGCTCACCACTGAGCACAGGATATAACTATGGCTACACCTTC; cdr3_aa: CASSPLSTGYNYGYTF
d_call: TRBD2; j_call: TRBJ2-5; v_call: TRBV19; clone_size: -; cdr3_nt: TGTGCCAGTAGTATTGGGTTAGCGGGAGGTTCCGAGACCCAGTACTTC; cdr3_aa: CASSIGLAGGSETQYF
d_call: TRBD1; j_call: TRBJ1-2; v_call: TRBV12-3/TRBV12-4; clone_size: -; cdr3_nt: TGTGCCAGCAACCCAACCGGGACAGATGGCTACACCTTC; cdr3_aa: CASNPTGTDGYTF
d_call: TRBD1; j_call: TRBJ1-4; v_call: TRBV27; clone_size: once; cdr3_nt: TGTGCCAGCAGTTTATGGGGACAGGCGGAAAAACTGTTTTTT; cdr3_aa: CASSLWGQAEKLFF
d_call: -; j_call: TRBJ1-2; v_call: TRBV6-2/TRBV6-3; clone_size: -; cdr3_nt: TGTGCCAGCAGTTTCACAGGACAGAACTATGGCTACACCTTC; cdr3_aa: CASSFTGQNYGYTF
d_call: -; j_call: TRBJ1-6; v_call: TRBV5-1; clone_size: -; cdr3_nt: TGCGCCAGCAGCCAAGGGGAAACCCCCTATAATTCACCCCTCCACTTT; cdr3_aa: CASSQGETPYNSPLHF
d_call: -; j_call: TRBJ1-1; v_call: TRBV18; clone_size: -; cdr3_nt: TGTGCCAGCTCACCCAGGGGCCTGAACACTGAAGCTTTCTTT; cdr3_aa: CASSPRGLNTEAFF
d_call: -; j_call: TRBJ1-2; v_call: TRBV18; clone_size: -; cdr3_nt: TGTGCCAGCTCACCACAGGGAGATGGCTACACCTTC; cdr3_aa: CASSPQGDGYTF
d_call: TRBD1; j_call: TRBJ1-5; v_call: TRBV5-8; clone_size: -; cdr3_nt: TGTGCCAGCAGCCCCTCAACAGGGGGCAATCAGCCCCAGCATTTT; cdr3_aa: CASSPSTGGNQPQHF
d_call: -; j_call: TRBJ2-7; v_call: TRBV5-1; clone_size: -; cdr3_nt: TGCGCCAGTACCCCGGACAGTACGACCTACGAGCAGTACTTC; cdr3_aa: CASTPDSTTYEQYF
d_call: TRBD2; j_call: TRBJ2-5; v_call: TRBV7-2; clone_size: -; cdr3_nt: TGTGCCAGCAGCACTGGACTAGCGGGCATTCAAGAGACCCAGTACTTC; cdr3_aa: CASSTGLAGIQETQYF
d_call: -; j_call: TRBJ1-4; v_call: TRBV9; clone_size: -; cdr3_nt: TGTGCCAGCAGCGTAGGCTCAACTAATGAAAAACTGTTTTTT; cdr3_aa: CASSVGSTNEKLFF
d_call: -; j_call: TRBJ2-1; v_call: TRBV6-5; clone_size: -; cdr3_nt: TGTGCCAGCAGTTACGTGACTACGTTCGGCAATGAGCAGTTCTTC; cdr3_aa: CASSYVTTFGNEQFF
d_call: TRBD2; j_call: TRBJ2-7; v_call: TRBV7-8; clone_size: -; cdr3_nt: TGTGCCAGCAGGGCTCGTCCTAGCGGGTCCTCCTACGAGCAGTACTTC; cdr3_aa: CASRARPSGSSYEQYF